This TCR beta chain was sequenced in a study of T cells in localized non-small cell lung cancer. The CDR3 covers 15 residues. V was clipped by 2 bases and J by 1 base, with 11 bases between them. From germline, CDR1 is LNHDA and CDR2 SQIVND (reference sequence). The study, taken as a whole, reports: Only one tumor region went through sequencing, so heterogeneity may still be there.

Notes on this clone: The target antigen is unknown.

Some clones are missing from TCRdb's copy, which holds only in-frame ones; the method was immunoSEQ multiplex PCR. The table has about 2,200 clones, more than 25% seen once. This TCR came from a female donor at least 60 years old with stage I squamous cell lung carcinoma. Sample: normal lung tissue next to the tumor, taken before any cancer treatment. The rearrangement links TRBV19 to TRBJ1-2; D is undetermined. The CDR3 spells CASSIIGSGNYGYTF. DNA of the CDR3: TGTGCCAGTAGTATAATTGGGTCAGGTAACTATGGCTACACCTTC. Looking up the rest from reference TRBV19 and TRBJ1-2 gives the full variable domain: DGGITQSPKYLFRKEGQNVTLSCEQNLNHDAMYWYRQDPGQGLRLIYYSQIVNDFQKGDIAEGYSVSREKKESFPLTVTSAQKNPTAFYLCASSIIGSGNYGYTFGSGTRLTVV.